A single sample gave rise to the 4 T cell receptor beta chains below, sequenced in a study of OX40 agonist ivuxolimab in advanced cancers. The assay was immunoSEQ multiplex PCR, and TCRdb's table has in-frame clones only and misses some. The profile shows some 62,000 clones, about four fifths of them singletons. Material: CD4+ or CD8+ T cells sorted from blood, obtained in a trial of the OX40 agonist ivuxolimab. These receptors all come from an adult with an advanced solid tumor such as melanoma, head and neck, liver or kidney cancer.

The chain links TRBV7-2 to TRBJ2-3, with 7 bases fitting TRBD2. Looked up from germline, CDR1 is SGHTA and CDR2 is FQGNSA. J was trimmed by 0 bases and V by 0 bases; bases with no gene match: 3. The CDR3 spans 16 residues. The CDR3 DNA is TGTGCCAGCAGCTTAGCCAGCGGGGCAAGCACAGATACGCAGTATTTT. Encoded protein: CASSLASGASTDTQYF.

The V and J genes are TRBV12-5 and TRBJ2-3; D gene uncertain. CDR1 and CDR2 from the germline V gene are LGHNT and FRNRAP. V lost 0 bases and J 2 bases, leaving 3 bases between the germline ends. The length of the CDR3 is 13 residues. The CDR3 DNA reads TGTGCTAGTGGTTTGGTACACACAGATACGCAGTATTTT. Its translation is CASGLVHTDTQYF. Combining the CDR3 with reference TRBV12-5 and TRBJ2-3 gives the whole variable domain DARVTQTPRHKVTEMGQEVTMRCQPILGHNTVFWYRQTMMQGLELLAYFRNRAPLDDSGMPKDRFSAEMPDATLATLKIQPSEPRDSAVYFCASGLVHTDTQYFGPGTRLTVL.

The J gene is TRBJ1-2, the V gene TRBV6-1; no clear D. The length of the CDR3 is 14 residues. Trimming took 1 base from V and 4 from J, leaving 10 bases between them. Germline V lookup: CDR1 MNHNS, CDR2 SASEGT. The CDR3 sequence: CASSEEAGGYGYTF. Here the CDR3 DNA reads TGTGCCAGCAGTGAAGAGGCAGGAGGCTATGGCTACACCTTC.

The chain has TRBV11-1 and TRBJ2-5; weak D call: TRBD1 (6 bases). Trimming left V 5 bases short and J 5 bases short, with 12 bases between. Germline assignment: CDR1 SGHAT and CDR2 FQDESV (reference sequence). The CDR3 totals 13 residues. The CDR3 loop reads CASSPWGRETQYF. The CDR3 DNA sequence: TGTGCCAGCAGCCCCTGGGGGCGGGAGACCCAGTACTTC.